The present T cell receptor beta chain was sequenced within a study of control samples from healthy donors and cancer patients. Sequenced by immunoSEQ multiplex PCR; TCRdb stores in-frame clones only, minus some. This sample has about 160,000 clones; under 95% occur once, and the top ten carry more than 4.5%. Germline lookup yields CDR1 SGHRS and CDR2 YFSETQ. V was cut by 2 bases and J by 7 bases, with 19 bases left in between. The CDR3 length is 16 residues. Sequenced input: blood. The receptor's source is a man aged 18 to 35 in good health. The chain uses TRBV5-1 and TRBJ2-1, with TRBD1 as a possible D gene (6 bases). The CDR3 coding sequence is TGCGCCAGCAGCTTAGACCACAGGGCCCGTGGGAATGAGCAGTTCTTC. Amino acids: CASSLDHRARGNEQFF.